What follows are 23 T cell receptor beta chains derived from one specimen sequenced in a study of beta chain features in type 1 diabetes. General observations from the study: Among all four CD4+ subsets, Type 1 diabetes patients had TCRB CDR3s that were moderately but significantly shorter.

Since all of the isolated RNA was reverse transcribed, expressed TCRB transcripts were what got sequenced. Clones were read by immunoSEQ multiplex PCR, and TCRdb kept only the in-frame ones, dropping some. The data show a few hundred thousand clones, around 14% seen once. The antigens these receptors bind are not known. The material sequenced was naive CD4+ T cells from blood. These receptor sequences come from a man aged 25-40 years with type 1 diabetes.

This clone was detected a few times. The CDR3 spells CASVFGGLDTEAFF. The CDR3 DNA sequence: TGTGCCAGCGTCTTCGGGGGGCTTGACACTGAAGCTTTCTTT. This chain joins TRBV2 and TRBJ1-1, with a tentative D call TRBD1 (6 bases). V lost 8 bases and J 3 bases, leaving 16 bases between the germline ends. The CDR3 consists of 14 residues. Germline lookup yields CDR1 SNHLY and CDR2 FYNNEI. Full variable domain (remainder filled in from reference TRBV2 and TRBJ1-1): EPEVTQTPSHQVTQMGQEVILRCVPISNHLYFYWYRQILGQKVEFLVSFYNNEISEKSEIFDDQFSVERPDGSNFTLKIRSTKLEDSAMYFCASVFGGLDTEAFFGQGTRLTVV.

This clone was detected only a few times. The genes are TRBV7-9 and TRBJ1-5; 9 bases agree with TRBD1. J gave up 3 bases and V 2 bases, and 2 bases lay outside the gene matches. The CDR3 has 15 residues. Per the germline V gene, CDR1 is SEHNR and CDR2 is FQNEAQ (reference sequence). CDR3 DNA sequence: TGTGCCAGCAGCTTACGGGACAGGGTCAATCAGCCCCAGCATTTT. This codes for CASSLRDRVNQPQHF.

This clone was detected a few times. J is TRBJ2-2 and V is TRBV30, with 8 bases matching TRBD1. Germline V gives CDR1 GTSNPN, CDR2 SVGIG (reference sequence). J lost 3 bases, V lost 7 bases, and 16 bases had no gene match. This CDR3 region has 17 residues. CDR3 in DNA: TGTGCCTCCAAGGGGGGACAGGTCCTCGGGCACACCGGGGAGCTGTTTTTT. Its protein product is CASKGGQVLGHTGELFF.

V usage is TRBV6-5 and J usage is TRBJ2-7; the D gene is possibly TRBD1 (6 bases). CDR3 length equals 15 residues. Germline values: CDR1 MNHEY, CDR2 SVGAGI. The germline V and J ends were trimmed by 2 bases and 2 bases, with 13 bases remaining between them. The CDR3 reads CASSYGAGVPYEQYF. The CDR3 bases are TGTGCCAGCAGTTACGGGGCAGGGGTTCCCTACGAGCAGTACTTC.

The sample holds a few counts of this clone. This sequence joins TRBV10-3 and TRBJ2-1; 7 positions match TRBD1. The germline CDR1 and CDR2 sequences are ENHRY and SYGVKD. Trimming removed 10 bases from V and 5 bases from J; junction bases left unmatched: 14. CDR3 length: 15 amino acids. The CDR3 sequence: CATYPGQTLNNEQFF. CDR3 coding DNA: TGTGCCACCTACCCGGGACAGACATTAAACAATGAGCAGTTCTTC.

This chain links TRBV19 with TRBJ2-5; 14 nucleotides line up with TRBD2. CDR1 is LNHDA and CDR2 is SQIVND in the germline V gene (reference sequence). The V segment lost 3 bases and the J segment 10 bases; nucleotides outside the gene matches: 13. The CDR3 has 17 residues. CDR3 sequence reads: CASSIQQTSGRAFGQYF. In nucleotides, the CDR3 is TGTGCCAGTAGTATCCAACAGACTAGCGGGAGGGCTTTCGGCCAGTACTTC.

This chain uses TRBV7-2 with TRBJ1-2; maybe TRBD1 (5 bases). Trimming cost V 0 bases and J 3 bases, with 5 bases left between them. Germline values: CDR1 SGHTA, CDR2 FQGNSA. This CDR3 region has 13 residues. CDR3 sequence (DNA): TGTGCCAGCAGCTTAGCCAGGGACTATGGCTACACCTTC. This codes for CASSLARDYGYTF.

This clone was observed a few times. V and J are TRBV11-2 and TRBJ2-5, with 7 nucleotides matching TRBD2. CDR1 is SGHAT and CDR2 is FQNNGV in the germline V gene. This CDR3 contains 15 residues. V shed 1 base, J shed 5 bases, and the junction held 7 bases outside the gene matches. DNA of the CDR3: TGTGCCAGCAGCTTAGCAGGGAGGGCCTTGGAGACCCAGTACTTC. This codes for CASSLAGRALETQYF.

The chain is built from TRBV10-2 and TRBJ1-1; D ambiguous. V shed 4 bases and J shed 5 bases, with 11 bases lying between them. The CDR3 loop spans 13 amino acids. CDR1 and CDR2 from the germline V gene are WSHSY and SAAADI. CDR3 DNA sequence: TGCGCCAGCAGTGTAATCGAGGGTACTGAAGCTTTCTTT. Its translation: CASSVIEGTEAFF.

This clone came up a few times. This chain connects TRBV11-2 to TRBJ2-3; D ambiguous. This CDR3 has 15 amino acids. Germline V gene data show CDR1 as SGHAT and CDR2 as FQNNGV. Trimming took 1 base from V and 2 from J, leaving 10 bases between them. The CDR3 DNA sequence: TGTGCCAGCAGCTTAGTCTCCTTCTACACAGATACGCAGTATTTT. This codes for CASSLVSFYTDTQYF.

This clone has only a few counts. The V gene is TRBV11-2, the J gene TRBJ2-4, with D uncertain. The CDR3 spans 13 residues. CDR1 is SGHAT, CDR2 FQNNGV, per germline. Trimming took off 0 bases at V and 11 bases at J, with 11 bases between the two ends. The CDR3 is CASSLELGTLQYF. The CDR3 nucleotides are TGTGCCAGCAGCTTAGAATTGGGCACCCTTCAGTACTTC.

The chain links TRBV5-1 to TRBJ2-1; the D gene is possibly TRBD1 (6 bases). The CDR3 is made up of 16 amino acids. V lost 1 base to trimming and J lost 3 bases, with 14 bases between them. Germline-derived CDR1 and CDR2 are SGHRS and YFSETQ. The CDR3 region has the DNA TGCGCCAGCAGCTTGATGAACAGGGCTAACTACAATGAGCAGTTCTTC. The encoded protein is CASSLMNRANYNEQFF.

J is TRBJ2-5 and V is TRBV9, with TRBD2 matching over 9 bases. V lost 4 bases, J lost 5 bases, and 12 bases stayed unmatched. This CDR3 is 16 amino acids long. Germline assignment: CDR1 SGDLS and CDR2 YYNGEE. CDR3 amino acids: CASSPRRASGIETQYF. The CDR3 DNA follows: TGTGCCAGCAGCCCCCGAAGGGCTAGCGGGATTGAGACCCAGTACTTC.

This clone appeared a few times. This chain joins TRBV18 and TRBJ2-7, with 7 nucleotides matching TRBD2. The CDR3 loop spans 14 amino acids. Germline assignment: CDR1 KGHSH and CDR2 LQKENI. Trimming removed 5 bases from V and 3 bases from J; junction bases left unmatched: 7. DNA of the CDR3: TGTGCCAGCTCAGTCTCGCGGGAGAGCTACGAGCAGTACTTC. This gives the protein CASSVSRESYEQYF.

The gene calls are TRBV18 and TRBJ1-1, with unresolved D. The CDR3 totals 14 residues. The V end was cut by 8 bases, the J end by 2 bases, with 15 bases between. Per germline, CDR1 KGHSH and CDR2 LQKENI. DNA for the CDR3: TGTGCCAGCCTTTCGAGTGAGGGAAACACTGAAGCTTTCTTT. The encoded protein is CASLSSEGNTEAFF.

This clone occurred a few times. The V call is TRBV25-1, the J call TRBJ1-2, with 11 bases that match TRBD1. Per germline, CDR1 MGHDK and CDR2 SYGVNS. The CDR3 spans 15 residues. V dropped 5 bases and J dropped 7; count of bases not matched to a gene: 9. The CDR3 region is CASSPPGQGGSGYTF. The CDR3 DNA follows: TGTGCCAGCAGTCCCCCGGGACAGGGGGGAAGTGGCTACACCTTC.

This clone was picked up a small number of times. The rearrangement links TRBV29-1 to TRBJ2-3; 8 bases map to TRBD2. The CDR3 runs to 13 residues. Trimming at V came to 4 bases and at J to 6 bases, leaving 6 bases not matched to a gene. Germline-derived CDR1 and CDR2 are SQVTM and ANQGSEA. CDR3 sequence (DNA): TGCAGCGTTGGACTAGCGATCTCGGATACGCAGTATTTT. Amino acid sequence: CSVGLAISDTQYF.

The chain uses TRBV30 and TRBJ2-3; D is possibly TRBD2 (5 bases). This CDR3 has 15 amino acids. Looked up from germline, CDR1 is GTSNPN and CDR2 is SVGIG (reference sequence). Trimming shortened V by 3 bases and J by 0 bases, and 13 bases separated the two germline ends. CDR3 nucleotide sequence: TGTGCCTGGAGCCCCCTCGCGGGTAGCACAGATACGCAGTATTTT. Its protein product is CAWSPLAGSTDTQYF.

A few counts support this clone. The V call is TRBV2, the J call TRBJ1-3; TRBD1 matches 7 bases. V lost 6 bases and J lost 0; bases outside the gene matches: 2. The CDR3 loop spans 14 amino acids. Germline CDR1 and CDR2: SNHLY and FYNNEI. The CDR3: CASRGQHSGNTIYF. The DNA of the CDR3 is TGTGCCAGCAGGGGACAGCACTCTGGAAACACCATATATTTT.

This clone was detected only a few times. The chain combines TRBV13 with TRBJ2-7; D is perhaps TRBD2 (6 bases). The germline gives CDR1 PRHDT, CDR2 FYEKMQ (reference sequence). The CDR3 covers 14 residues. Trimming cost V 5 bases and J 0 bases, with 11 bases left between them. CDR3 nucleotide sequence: TGTGCCAGCAGCCCCCAGGGACTCTCCTACGAGCAGTACTTC. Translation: CASSPQGLSYEQYF.

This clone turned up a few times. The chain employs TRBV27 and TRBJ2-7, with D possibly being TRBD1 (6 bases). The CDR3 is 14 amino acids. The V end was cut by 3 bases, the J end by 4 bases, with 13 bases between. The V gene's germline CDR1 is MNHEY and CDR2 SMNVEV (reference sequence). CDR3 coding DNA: TGTGCCAGCAGTTTGGCCGGGACACTTTACGAGCAGTACTTC. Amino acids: CASSLAGTLYEQYF.

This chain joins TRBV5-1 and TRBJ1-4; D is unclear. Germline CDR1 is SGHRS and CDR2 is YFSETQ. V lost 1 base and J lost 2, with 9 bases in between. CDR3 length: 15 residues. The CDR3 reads CASSLSVVTNEKLFF. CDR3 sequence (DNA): TGCGCCAGCAGCTTGTCGGTTGTCACTAATGAAAAACTGTTTTTT.

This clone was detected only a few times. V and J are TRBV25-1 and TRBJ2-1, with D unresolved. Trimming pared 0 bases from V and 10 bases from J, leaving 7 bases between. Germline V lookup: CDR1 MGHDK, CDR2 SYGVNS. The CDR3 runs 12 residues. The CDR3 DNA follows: TGTGCCAGCAGTGAATATACCAGGGAGCAGTTCTTC. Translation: CASSEYTREQFF.